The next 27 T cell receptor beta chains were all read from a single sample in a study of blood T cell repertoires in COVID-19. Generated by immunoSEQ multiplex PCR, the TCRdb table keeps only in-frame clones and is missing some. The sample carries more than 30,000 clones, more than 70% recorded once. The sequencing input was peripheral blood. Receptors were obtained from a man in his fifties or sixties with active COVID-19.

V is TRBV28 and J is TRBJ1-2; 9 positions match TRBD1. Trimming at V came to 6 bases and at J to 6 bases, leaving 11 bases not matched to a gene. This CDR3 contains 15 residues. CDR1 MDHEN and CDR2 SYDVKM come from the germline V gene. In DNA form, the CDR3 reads TGTGCCAGCAGATGGACAGGGGCGGTGGCTGATGGCTACACCTTC. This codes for CASRWTGAVADGYTF.

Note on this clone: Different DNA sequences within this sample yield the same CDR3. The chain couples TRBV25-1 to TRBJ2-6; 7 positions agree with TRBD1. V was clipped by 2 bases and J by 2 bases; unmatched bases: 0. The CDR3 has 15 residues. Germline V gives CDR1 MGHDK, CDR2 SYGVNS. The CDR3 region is CASSEDRAGANVLTF. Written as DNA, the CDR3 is TGTGCCAGCAGTGAAGACAGGGCTGGGGCCAACGTCCTGACTTTC.

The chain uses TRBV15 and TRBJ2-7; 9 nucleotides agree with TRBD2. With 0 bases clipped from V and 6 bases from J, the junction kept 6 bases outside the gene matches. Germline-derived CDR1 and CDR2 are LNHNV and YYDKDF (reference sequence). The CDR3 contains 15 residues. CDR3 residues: CATSRDGTSTAEQYF. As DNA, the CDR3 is TGTGCCACCAGCAGAGACGGGACTAGCACTGCCGAGCAGTACTTC.

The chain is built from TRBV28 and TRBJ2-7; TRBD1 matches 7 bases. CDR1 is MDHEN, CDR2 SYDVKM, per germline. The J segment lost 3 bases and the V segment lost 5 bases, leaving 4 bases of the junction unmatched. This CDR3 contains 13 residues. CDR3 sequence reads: CASSPGQSYEQYF. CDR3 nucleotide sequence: TGTGCCAGCAGTCCGGGACAGAGCTACGAGCAGTACTTC. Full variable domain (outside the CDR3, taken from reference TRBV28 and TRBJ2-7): DVKVTQSSRYLVKRTGEKVFLECVQDMDHENMFWYRQDPGLGLRLIYFSYDVKMKEKGDIPEGYSVSREKKERFSLILESASTNQTSMYLCASSPGQSYEQYFGPGTRLTVT.

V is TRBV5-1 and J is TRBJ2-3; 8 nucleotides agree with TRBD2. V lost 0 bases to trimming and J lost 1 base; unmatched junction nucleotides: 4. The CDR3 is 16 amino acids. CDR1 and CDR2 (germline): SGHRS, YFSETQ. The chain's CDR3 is CASSLEGRGGTDTQYF. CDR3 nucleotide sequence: TGCGCCAGCAGCTTGGAGGGGCGGGGGGGCACAGATACGCAGTATTTT.

The CDR3 bases are TGTGCCAGCAGCATGGACAGGGGGCCCGGGGAGCTGTTTTTT. Translated, it gives CASSMDRGPGELFF. The V gene is TRBV28, the J gene TRBJ2-2, with TRBD1 matching over 11 bases. The junction had 3 bases not matched to a gene; V was cut back by 6 bases and J by 6 bases. CDR3 length: 14 residues. Germline V gives CDR1 MDHEN, CDR2 SYDVKM.

In nucleotides, the CDR3 is TGTGCCAGCAGCTTGATCGGTTCTGGAAACACCATATATTTT. Amino acid sequence: CASSLIGSGNTIYF. The J gene is TRBJ1-3, the V gene TRBV5-4; no reliable D call. V gave up 1 base and J gave up 1 base, with 6 bases separating them. The germline gives CDR1 SGHNT, CDR2 YYREEE (reference sequence). There are 14 residues in the CDR3.

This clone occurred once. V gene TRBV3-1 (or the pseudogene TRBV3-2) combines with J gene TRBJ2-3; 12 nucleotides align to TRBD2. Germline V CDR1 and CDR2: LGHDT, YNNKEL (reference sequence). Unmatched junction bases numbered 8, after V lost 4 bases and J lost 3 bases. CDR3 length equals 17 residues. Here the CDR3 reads CASSPLTSGSPTDTQYF. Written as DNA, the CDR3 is TGTGCCAGCAGCCCTCTGACTAGCGGGAGCCCTACAGATACGCAGTATTTT.

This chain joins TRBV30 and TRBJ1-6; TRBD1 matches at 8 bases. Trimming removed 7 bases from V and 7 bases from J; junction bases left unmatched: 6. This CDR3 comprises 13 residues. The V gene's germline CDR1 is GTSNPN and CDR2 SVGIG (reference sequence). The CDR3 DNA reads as TGTGCCTACAGGGGGGGAAGGAATTCACCCCTCCACTTT. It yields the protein CAYRGGRNSPLHF.

CDR3 DNA: TGTGCCAGTCTGGGACAGGCGAATTCACCCCTCCACTTT. It translates to CASLGQANSPLHF. This rearrangement joins TRBV10-3 to TRBJ1-6, with 8 bases fitting TRBD1. V dropped 10 bases and J dropped 7; count of bases not matched to a gene: 6. Germline assignment: CDR1 ENHRY and CDR2 SYGVKD. The CDR3 length is 13 residues.

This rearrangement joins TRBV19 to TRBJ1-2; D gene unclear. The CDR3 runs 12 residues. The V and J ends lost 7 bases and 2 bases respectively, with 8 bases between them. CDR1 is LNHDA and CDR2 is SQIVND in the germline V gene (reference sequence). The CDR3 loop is CASNGRNYGYTF. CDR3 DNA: TGTGCCAGTAATGGCAGAAACTATGGCTACACCTTC.

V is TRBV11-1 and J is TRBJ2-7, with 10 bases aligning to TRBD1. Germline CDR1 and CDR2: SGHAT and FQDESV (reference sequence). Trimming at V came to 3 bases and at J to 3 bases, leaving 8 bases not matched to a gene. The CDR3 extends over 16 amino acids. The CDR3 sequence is CASSFDQDRGFYEQYF. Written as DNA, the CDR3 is TGTGCCAGCAGCTTCGATCAGGACAGGGGGTTCTACGAGCAGTACTTC.

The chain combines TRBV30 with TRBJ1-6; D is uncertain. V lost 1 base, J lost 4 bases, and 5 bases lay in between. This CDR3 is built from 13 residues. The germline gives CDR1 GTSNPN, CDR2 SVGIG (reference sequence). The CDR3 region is CAWSGQYNSPLHF. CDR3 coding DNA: TGTGCCTGGAGTGGTCAGTATAATTCACCCCTCCACTTT.

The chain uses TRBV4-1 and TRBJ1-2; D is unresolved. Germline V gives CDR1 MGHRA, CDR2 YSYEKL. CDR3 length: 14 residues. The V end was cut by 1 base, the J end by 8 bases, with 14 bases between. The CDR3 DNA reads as TGCGCCAGCAGCCAAGTAGCGTCGGCGGAGGGCTACACCTTC. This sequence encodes CASSQVASAEGYTF.

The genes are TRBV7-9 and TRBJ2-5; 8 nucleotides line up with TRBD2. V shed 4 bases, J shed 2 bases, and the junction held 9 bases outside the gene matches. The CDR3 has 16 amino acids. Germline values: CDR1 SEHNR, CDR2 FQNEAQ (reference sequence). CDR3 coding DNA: TGTGCCAGCAGCTCTGGACTAGCCCGGGGGCAAGAGACCCAGTACTTC. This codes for CASSSGLARGQETQYF.

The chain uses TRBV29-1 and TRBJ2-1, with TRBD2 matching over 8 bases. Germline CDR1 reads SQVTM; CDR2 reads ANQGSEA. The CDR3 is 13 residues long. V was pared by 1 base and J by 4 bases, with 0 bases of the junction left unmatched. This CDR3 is CSVEAGGYNEQFF. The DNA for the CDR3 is TGCAGCGTTGAAGCGGGAGGGTACAATGAGCAGTTCTTC.

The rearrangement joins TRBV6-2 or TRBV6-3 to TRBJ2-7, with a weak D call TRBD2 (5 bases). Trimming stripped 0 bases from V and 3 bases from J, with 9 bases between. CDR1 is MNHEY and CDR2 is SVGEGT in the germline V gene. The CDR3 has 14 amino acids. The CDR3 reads CASSYSLAGYEQYF. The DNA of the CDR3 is TGTGCCAGCAGTTACTCGTTGGCGGGCTACGAGCAGTACTTC.

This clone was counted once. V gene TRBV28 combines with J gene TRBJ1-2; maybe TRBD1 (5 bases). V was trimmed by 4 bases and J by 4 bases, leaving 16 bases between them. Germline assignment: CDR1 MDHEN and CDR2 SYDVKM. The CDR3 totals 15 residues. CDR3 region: CASSSQPGSAYGYTF. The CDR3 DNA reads TGTGCCAGCAGTTCCCAGCCAGGGTCGGCCTATGGCTACACCTTC.

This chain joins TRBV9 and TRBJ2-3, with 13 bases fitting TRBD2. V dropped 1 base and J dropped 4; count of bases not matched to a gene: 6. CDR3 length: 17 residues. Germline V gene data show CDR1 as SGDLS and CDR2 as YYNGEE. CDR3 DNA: TGTGCCAGCAGCGTACCAGGACTAGCGGGAGAAGCAGATACGCAGTATTTT. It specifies CASSVPGLAGEADTQYF.

The CDR3 is CSASGLAGAETQYF. In DNA form, the CDR3 reads TGCAGTGCTAGTGGACTAGCGGGAGCGGAGACCCAGTACTTC. The chain combines TRBV20-1 with TRBJ2-5, with 13 bases aligning to TRBD2. Germline-derived CDR1 and CDR2 are DFQATT and SNEGSKA (reference sequence). The CDR3 has 14 residues. With 3 bases clipped from V and 5 bases from J, the junction kept 3 bases outside the gene matches.

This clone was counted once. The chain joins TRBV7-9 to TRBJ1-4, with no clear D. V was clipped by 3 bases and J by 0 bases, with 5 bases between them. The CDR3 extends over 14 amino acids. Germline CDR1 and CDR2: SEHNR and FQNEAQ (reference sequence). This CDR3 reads CASSLAATNEKLFF. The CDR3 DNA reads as TGTGCCAGCAGCTTGGCAGCAACTAATGAAAAACTGTTTTTT.

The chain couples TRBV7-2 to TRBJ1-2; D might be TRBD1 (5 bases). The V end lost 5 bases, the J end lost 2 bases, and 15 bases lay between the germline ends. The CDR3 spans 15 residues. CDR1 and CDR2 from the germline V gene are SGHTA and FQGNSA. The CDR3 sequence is CASSPSGGLNYGYTF. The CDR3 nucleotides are TGTGCCAGCAGCCCGTCCGGGGGGTTGAACTATGGCTACACCTTC.

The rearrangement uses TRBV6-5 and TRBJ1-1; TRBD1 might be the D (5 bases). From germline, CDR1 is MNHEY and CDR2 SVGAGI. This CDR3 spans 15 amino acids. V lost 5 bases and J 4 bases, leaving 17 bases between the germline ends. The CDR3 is CASSTLGGALTEAFF. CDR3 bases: TGTGCCAGCAGTACTCTCGGAGGGGCCCTCACTGAAGCTTTCTTT.

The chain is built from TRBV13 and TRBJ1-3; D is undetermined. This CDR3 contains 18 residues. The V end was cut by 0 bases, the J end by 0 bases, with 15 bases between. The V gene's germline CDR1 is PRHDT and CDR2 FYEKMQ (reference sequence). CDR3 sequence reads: CASSLGGPGFSSGNTIYF. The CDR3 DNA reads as TGTGCCAGCAGCTTAGGCGGGCCGGGATTCAGCTCTGGAAACACCATATATTTT.

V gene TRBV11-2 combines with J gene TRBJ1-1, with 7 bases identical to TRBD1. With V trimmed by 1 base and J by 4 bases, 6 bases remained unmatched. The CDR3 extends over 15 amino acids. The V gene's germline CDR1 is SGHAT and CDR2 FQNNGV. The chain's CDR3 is CASSLARDRGTEAFF. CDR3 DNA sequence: TGTGCCAGCAGCTTAGCTCGGGACAGAGGCACTGAAGCTTTCTTT.

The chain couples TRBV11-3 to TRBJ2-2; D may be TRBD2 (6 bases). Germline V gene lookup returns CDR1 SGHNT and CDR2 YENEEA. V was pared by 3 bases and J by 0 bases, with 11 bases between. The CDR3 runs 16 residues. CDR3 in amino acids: CASSFRLGANTGELFF. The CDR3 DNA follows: TGTGCCAGCAGCTTCCGACTAGGAGCGAACACCGGGGAGCTGTTTTTT.

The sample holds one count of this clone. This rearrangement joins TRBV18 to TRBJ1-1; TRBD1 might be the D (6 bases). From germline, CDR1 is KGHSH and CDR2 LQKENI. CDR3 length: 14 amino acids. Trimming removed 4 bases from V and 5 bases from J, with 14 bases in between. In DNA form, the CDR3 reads TGTGCCAGCTCACGCGACAGGAGCAATACTGAAGCTTTCTTT. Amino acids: CASSRDRSNTEAFF.